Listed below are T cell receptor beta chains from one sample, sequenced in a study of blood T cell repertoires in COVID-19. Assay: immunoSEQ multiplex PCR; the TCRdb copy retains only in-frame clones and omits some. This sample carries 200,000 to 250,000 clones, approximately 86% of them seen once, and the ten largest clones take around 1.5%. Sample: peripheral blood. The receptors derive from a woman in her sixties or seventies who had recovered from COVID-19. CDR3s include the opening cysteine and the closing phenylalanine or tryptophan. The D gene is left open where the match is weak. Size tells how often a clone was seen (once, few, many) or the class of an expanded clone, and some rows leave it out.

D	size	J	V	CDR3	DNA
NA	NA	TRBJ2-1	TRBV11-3	CASSLRRTPNEQFF	TGTGCCAGCAGCTTAAGACGGACTCCCAATGAGCAGTTCTTC
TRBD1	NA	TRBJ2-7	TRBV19	CASTSPGQGIHEQYF	TGTGCCAGTACCTCACCGGGACAGGGGATCCACGAGCAGTACTTC
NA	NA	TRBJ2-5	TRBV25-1	CASSGAGRETQYF	TGTGCCAGCAGTGGAGCGGGCAGGGAGACCCAGTACTTC
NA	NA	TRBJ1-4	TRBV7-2	CASGQPDNEKLFF	TGTGCCAGCGGACAGCCAGATAATGAAAAACTGTTTTTT
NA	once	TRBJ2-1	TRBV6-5	CASSNTDEQFF	TGTGCCAGCAGTAACACCGATGAGCAGTTCTTC
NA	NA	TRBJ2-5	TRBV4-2	CASSQQTGVGETQYF	TGTGCCAGCAGCCAACAAACAGGTGTAGGAGAGACCCAGTACTTC
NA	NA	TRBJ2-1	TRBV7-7	CASSPDKSSYNEQFF	TGTGCTAGCAGCCCGGACAAGAGCTCCTACAATGAGCAGTTCTTC
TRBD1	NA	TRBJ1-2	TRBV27	CASSLIGTENGYTF	TGTGCCAGCAGTCTCATAGGGACAGAGAATGGCTACACCTTC
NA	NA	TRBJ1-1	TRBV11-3	CASSPREGTEAFF	TGTGCCAGCAGCCCCAGAGAGGGAACTGAAGCTTTCTTT
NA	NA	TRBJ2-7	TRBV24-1	CATRGSGDQQYF	TGTGCCACCAGGGGGTCAGGGGACCAGCAGTACTTC
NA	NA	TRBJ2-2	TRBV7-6	CASSLAQGFLAYTGELFF	TGTGCCAGCAGCTTAGCGCAGGGGTTTCTCGCGTACACCGGGGAGCTGTTTTTT
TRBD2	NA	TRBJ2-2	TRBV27	CASSFSGGYTGELFF	TGTGCCAGCAGTTTTAGCGGGGGGTACACCGGGGAGCTGTTTTTT
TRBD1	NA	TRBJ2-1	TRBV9	CASSPRQGMYNEQFF	TGTGCCAGCAGCCCCCGACAGGGAATGTACAATGAGCAGTTCTTC
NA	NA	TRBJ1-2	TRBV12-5	CASGFEDGTYGYTF	TGTGCTAGTGGTTTTGAAGATGGGACATATGGCTACACCTTC
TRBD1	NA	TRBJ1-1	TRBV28	CASSFRTGRAFF	TGTGCCAGCAGTTTTAGGACAGGGAGGGCTTTCTTT
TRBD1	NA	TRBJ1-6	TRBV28	CASSFGVDRLRLYNSPLHF	TGTGCCAGCAGTTTTGGGGTGGACAGGCTCAGACTATACAATTCACCCCTCCACTTT
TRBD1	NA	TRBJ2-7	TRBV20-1	CSAHDRDRGHF	TGCAGTGCTCATGACCGGGACAGGGGCCACTTC
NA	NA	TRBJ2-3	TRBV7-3	CASSRTTTSTDTQYF	TGTGCCAGCAGCCGGACAACGACTAGCACAGATACGCAGTATTTT
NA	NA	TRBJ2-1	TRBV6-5	CASSYSRVNEQFF	TGTGCCAGCAGTTACTCTCGGGTCAATGAGCAGTTCTTC
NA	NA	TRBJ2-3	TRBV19	CASSIARGKADTQYF	TGTGCCAGTAGTATAGCGAGGGGGAAGGCAGATACGCAGTATTTT
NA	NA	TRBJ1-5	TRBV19	CASSMQVWDQPQHF	TGTGCCAGTAGTATGCAGGTTTGGGATCAGCCCCAGCATTTT
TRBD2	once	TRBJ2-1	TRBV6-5	CASRHSGGASNEQFF	TGTGCCAGCAGACATAGCGGGGGGGCCAGCAATGAGCAGTTCTTC
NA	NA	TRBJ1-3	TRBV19	CASSRPGTGSGNTIYF	TGTGCCAGTAGTAGACCGGGAACGGGCTCTGGAAACACCATATATTTT
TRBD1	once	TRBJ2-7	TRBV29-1	CSAGQGDPYEQYF	TGCAGCGCGGGACAGGGAGATCCCTACGAGCAGTACTTC
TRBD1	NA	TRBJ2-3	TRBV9	CASSPRQGEADTQYF	TGTGCCAGCAGCCCGCGACAGGGAGAGGCAGATACGCAGTATTTT
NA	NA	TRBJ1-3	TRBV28	CASSFGGYSGNTIYF	TGTGCCAGCAGTTTCGGCGGCTACTCTGGAAACACCATATATTTT
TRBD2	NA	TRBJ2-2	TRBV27	CASSLWTSGNTGELFF	TGTGCCAGCAGCCTCTGGACTAGCGGGAACACCGGGGAGCTGTTTTTT
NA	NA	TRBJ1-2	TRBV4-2	CASSQDPRARSYGYTF	TGTGCCAGCAGCCAAGATCCCAGGGCGAGGAGCTATGGCTACACCTTC
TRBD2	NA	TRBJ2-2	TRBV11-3	CASSPRTSGGSLGTGELFF	TGTGCCAGCAGCCCACGGACTAGCGGGGGTTCACTGGGAACCGGGGAGCTGTTTTTT
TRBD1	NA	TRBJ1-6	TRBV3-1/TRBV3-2	CASSQGDRYNSPLHF	TGTGCCAGCAGCCAAGGGGACAGATATAATTCACCCCTCCACTTT
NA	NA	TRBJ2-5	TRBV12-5	CASGLGGAETQYF	TGTGCTAGTGGTTTGGGCGGGGCGGAGACCCAGTACTTC
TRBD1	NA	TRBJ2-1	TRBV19	CASSPLPGQGAANEQFF	TGTGCCAGTAGTCCACTGCCCGGGCAGGGGGCGGCCAATGAGCAGTTCTTC
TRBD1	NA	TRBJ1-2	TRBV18	CASSRTGKGGYTF	TGTGCCAGCTCACGGACAGGGAAGGGTGGCTACACCTTC
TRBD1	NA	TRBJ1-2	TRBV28	CASSPPGTGGLRGYTF	TGTGCCAGCAGCCCCCCCGGGACAGGGGGACTTCGGGGCTACACCTTC
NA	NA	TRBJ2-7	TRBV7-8	CASSSRQPYEQYF	TGTGCCAGCAGCTCTCGACAGCCCTACGAGCAGTACTTC
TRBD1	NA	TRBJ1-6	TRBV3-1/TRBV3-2	CASSPGTGTSPLHF	TGTGCCAGCAGCCCCGGGACAGGAACCTCACCCCTCCACTTT
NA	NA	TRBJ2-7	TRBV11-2	CASSHYDYEQYF	TGTGCCAGCAGCCACTACGACTACGAGCAGTACTTC
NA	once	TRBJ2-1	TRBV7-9	CASSPPARSWDEQFF	TGTGCCAGCAGCCCCCCGGCGAGGTCGTGGGATGAGCAGTTCTTC